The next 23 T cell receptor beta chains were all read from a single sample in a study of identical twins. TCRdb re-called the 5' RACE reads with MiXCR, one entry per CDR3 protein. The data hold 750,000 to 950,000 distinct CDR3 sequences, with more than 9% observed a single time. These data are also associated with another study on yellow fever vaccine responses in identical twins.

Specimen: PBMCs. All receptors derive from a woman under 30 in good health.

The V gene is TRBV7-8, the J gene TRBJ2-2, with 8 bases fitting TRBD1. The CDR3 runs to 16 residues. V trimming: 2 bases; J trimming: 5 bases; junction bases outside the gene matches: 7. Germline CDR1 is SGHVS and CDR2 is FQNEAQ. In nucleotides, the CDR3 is TGTGCCAGCAGCTTACAGGGGGCGGTGGGGACCGGGGAGCTGTTTTTT. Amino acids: CASSLQGAVGTGELFF.

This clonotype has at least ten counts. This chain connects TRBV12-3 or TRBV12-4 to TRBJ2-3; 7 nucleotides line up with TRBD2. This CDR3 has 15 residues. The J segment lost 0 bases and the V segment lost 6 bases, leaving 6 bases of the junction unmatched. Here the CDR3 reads CASSPTSASTDTQYF. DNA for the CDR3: TGTGCCAGCAGCCCTACTAGCGCAAGCACAGATACGCAGTATTTT.

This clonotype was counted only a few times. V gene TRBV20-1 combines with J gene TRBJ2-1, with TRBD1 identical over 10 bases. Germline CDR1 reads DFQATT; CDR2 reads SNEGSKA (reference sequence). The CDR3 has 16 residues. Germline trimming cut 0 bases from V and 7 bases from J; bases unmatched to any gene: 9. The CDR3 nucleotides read TGCAGTGCTAGAGATTTGGGACAGGGGTTTTGGAATGAGCAGTTCTTC. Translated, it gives CSARDLGQGFWNEQFF.

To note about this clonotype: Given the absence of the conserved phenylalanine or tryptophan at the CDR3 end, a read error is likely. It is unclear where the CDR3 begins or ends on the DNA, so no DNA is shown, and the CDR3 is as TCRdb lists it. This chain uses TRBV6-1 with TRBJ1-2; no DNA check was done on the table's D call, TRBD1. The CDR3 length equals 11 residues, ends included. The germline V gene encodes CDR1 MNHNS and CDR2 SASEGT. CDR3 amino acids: CASSGDNTSQS.

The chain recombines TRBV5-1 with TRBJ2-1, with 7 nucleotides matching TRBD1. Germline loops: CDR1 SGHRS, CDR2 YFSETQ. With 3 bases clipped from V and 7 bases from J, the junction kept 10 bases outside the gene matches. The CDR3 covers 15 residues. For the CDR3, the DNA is TGCGCCAGCAGCTCCGGACAGGTTTCTACAAATGAGCAGTTCTTC. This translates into CASSSGQVSTNEQFF.

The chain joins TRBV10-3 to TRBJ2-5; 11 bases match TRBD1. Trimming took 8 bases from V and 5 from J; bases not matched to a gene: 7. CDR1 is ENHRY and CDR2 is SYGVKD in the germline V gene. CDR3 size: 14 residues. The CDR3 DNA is TGTGCCATCGCTCAGGACAGGGGGCAGGAGACCCAGTACTTC. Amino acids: CAIAQDRGQETQYF.

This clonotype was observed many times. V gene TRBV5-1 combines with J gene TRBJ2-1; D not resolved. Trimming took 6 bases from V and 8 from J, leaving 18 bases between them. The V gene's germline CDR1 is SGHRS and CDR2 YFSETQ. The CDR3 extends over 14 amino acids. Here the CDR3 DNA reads TGCGCCAGCACCCTGGCGGCTTATACGGATGAGCAGTTCTTC. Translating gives CASTLAAYTDEQFF. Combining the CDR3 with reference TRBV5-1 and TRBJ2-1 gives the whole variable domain KAGVTQTPRYLIKTRGQQVTLSCSPISGHRSVSWYQQTPGQGLQFLFEYFSETQRNKGNFPGRFSGRQFSNSRSEMNVSTLELGDSALYLCASTLAAYTDEQFFGPGTRLTVL.

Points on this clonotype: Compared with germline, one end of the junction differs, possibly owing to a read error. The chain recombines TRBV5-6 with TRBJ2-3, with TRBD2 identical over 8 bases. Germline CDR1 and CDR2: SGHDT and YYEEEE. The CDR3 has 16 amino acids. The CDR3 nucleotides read TGTGCCAGCAGCTTGACTAGCGGTGCTAGCACAGATACGCGGTATTTT. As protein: CASSLTSGASTDTRYF.

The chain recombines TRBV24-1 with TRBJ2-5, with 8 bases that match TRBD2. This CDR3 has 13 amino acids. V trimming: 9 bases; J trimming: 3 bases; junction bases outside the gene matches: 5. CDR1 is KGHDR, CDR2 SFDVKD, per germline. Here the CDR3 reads CATSRGGEETQYF. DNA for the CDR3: TGTGCCACCTCCCGGGGGGGGGAAGAGACCCAGTACTTC.

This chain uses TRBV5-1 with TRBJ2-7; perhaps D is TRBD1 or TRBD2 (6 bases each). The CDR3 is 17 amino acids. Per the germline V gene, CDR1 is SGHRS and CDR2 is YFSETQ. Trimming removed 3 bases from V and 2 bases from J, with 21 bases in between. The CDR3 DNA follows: TGCGCCAGCAGCTCCCCGGAGGGCGTGGGGGCTACCTACGAGCAGTACTTC. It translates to CASSSPEGVGATYEQYF.

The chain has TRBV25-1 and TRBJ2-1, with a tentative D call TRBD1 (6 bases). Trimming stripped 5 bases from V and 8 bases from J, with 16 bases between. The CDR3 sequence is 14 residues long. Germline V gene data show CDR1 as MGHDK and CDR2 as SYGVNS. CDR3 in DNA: TGTGCCAGCAGTCCCGGGACATATTTGGATGAGCAGTTCTTC. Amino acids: CASSPGTYLDEQFF. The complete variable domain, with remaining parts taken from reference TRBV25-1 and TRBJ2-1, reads EADIYQTPRYLVIGTGKKITLECSQTMGHDKMYWYQQDPGMELHLIHYSYGVNSTEKGDLSSESTVSRIRTEHFPLTLESARPSHTSQYLCASSPGTYLDEQFFGPGTRLTVL.

The CDR3 protein is CSARARLARTDTQYF. CDR3 DNA: TGCAGTGCTAGAGCCCGACTAGCCCGCACAGATACGCAGTATTTT. The rearrangement links TRBV20-1 to TRBJ2-3, with 7 bases fitting TRBD2. CDR1 DFQATT and CDR2 SNEGSKA come from the germline V gene (reference sequence). The CDR3 covers 15 residues. Trimming cost V 1 base and J 1 base; bases outside gene matches: 5.

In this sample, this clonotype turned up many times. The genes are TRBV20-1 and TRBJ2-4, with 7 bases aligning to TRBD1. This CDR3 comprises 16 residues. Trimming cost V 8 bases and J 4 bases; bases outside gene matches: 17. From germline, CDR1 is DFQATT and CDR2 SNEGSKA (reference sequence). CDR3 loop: CSPGGQQLLGKNIQYF. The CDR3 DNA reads TGCAGTCCTGGGGGACAGCAACTTCTTGGGAAAAACATTCAGTACTTC.

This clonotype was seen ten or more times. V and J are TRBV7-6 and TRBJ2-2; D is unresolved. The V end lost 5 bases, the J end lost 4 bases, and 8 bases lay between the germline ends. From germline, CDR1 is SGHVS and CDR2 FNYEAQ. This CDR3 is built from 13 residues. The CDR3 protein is CASSPTTTGELFF. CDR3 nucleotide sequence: TGTGCCAGCAGCCCGACGACCACCGGGGAGCTGTTTTTT.

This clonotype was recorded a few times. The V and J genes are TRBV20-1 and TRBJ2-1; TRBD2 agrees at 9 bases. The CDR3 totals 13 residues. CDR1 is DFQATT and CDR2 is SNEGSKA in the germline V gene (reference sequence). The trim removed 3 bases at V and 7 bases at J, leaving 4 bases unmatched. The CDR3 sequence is CSASNLAGNEQFF. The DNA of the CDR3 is TGCAGTGCTAGTAATCTAGCGGGGAATGAGCAGTTCTTC.

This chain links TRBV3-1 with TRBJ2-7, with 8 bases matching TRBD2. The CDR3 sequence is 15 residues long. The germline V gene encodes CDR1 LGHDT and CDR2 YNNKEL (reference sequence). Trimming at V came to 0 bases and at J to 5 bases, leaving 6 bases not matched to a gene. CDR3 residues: CASSQEGAGEDEQYF. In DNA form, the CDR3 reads TGTGCCAGCAGCCAAGAAGGAGCGGGAGAGGACGAGCAGTACTTC.

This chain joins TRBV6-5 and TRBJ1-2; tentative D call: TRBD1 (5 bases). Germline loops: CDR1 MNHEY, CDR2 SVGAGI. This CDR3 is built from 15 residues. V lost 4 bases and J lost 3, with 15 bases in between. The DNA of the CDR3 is TGTGCCAGCAGTTCCCGTGGGACTTCCGACTATGGCTACACCTTC. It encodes CASSSRGTSDYGYTF.

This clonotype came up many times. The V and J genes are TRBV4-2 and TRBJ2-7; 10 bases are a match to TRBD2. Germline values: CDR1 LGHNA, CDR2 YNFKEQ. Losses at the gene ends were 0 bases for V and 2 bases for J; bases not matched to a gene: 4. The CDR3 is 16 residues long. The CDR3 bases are TGTGCCAGCAGCCAAGATCCAGCGGGAGGGGCCTACGAGCAGTACTTC. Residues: CASSQDPAGGAYEQYF.

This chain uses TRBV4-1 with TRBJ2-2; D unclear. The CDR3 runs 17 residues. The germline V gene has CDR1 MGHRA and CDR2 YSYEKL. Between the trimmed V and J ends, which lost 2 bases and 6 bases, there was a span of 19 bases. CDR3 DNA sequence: TGCGCCAGCAGCCAATCCCCCGATGTAGGGTATCCCGGGGAGCTGTTTTTT. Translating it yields CASSQSPDVGYPGELFF.

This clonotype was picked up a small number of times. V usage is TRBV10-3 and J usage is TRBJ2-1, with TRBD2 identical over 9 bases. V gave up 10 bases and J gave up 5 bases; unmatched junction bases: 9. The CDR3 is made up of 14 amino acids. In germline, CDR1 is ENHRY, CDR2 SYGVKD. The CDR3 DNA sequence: TGTGCCACTAAAGCGACTAGCGGACACAATGAGCAGTTCTTC. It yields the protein CATKATSGHNEQFF.

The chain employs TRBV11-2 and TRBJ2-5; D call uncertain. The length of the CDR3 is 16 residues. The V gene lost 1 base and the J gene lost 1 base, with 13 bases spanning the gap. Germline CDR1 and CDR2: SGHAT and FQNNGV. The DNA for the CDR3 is TGTGCCAGCAGCTTAGCGGGTTACCCCACCCAAGAGACCCAGTACTTC. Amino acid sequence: CASSLAGYPTQETQYF.

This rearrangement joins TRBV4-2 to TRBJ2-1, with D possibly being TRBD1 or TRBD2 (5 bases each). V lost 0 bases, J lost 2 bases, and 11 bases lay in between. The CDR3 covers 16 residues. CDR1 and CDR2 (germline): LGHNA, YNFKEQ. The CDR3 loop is CASSQDLTGPYNEQFF. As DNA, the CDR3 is TGTGCCAGCAGCCAAGATCTAACGGGACCCTACAATGAGCAGTTCTTC.

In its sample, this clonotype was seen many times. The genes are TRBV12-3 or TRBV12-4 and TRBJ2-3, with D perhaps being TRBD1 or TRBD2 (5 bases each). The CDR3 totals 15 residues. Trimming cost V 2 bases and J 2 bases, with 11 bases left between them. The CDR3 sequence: CASSLPGAATDTQYF. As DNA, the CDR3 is TGTGCCAGCAGTTTACCCGGGGCGGCCACAGATACGCAGTATTTT.